What follows describes a single TCR beta chain. The data derive from a study of blood T cell repertoires in COVID-19. Study as a whole: The United States, Italy and Spain supplied acute and convalescent COVID-19 samples. T cells, B-cell-depleted T cells, or PBMCs provided the cDNA or gDNA that served as material.

The V end was cut by 3 bases, the J end by 5 bases, with 10 bases between. This CDR3 region has 13 residues. Authors' analysis steps: Using reference gene primer amplification, nucleated cell counts were estimated. Produced via immunoSEQ multiplex PCR; TCRdb's table is partial and in-frame only. The V and J calls and clone size are taken from that table; D and trimming were inferred from the DNA. This table has 90,000 to 100,000 clones, about 85% appearing once. V and J are TRBV12-3 or TRBV12-4 and TRBJ2-5; maybe TRBD2 (5 bases). The sequencing sample was made of peripheral blood. This TCR derives from a man aged 80 or over with acute or convalescent COVID-19. The CDR3 is CASSLGDGETQYF. The CDR3 DNA is TGTGCCAGCAGTTTGGGAGATGGGGAGACCCAGTACTTC.